This T cell receptor (beta chain) was observed in a study of human versus mouse CDR3 diversity and MHC coevolution. The repertoire was sequenced with immunoSEQ multiplex PCR; TCRdb's copy has only in-frame clones and lacks some. Counted here are tens of thousands of clones, roughly 93% occurring once; the ten biggest clones make up about 1.4%. Looked up from germline, CDR1 is MNHNS and CDR2 is SASEGT. The J segment lost 2 bases and the V segment lost 1 base, leaving 3 bases of the junction unmatched. CDR3 length: 18 residues. The TCR originated in a person aged 25 to 69 in good health. The chain combines TRBV6-1 with TRBJ2-2, with TRBD2 identical over 14 bases. The sample comprised naive CD4+ T cells from blood. Subset defined: CD45RO-negative CD62L-positive naive CD4 T cells. DNA of the CDR3: TGTGCCAGCAGTGAAGTGGGACTAGCGGGGGCCAACACCGGGGAGCTGTTTTTT. Its translation is CASSEVGLAGANTGELFF.